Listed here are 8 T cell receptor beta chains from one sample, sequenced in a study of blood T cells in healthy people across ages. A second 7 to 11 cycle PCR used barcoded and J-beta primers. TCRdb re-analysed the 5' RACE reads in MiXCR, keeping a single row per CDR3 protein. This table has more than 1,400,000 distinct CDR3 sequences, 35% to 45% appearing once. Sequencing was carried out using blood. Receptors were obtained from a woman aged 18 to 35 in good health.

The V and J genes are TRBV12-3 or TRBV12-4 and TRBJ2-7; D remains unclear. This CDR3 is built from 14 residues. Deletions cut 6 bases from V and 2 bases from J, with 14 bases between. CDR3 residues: CASSEFGVAYEQYF. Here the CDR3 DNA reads TGTGCCAGCAGCGAGTTCGGTGTGGCCTACGAGCAGTACTTC.

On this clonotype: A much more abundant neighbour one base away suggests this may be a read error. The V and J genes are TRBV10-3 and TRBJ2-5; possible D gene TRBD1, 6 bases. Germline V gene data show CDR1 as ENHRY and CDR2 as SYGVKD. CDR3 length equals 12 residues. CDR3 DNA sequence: TGTGCCACCAGTGGACAGCGGGAGACCCAGTACTTC. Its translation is CATSGQRETQYF.

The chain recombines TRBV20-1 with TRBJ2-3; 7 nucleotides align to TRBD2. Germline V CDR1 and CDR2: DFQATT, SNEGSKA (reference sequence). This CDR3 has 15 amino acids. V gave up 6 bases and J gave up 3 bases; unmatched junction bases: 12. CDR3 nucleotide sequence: TGCAGTGCGAATGGGGCTAGCGGAAAGACAGATACGCAGTATTTT. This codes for CSANGASGKTDTQYF.

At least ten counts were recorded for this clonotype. The DNA of the CDR3 is TGCAGTGCTGGTCCCGGAGCGACCTTTAGGGTCGATGAGCAGTTCTTC. Translated, it gives CSAGPGATFRVDEQFF. The V call is TRBV20-1, the J call TRBJ2-1; D gene uncertain. Germline CDR1 is DFQATT and CDR2 is SNEGSKA (reference sequence). The CDR3 has 16 residues. Trimming left V 5 bases short and J 8 bases short, with 25 bases between.

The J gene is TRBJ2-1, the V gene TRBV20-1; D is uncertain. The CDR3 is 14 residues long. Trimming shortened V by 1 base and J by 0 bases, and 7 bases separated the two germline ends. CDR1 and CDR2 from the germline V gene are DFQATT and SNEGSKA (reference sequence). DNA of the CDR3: TGCAGTGCTAGAGCAACCATCTCCTACAATGAGCAGTTCTTC. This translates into CSARATISYNEQFF.

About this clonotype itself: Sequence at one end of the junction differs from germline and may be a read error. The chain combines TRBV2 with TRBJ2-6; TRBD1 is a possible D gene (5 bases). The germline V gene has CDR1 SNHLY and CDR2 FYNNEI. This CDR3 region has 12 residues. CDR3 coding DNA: TGTGCCGGCCACTCTGGGGCCGACGTCCTGACTTTC. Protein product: CAGHSGADVLTF.

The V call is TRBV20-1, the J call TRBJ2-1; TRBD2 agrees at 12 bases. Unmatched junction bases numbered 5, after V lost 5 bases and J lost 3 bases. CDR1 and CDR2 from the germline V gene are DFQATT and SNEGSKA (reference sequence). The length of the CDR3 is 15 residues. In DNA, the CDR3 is TGCAGTGCTGTTAAACTAGCGGGGGGCTACAATGAGCAGTTCTTC. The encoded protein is CSAVKLAGGYNEQFF.

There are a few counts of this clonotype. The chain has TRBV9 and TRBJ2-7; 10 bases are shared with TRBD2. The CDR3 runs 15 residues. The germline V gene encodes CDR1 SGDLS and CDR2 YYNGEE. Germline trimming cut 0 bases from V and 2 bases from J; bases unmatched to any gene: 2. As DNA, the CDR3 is TGTGCCAGCAGCGTAGTAGCGGGGGGCACCTACGAGCAGTACTTC. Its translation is CASSVVAGGTYEQYF. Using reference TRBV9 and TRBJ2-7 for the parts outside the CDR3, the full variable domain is DSGVTQTPKHLITATGQRVTLRCSPRSGDLSVYWYQQSLDQGLQFLIQYYNGEERAKGNILERFSAQQFPDLHSELNLSSLELGDSALYFCASSVVAGGTYEQYFGPGTRLTVT.